Listed below are T cell receptor beta chains from one sample, sequenced in a study of CXCR3-negative and CXCR3-positive naive CD8 T cells. TCRdb reworked the 5' RACE reads into one entry per CDR3 protein, no DNA. The specimen's table records approximately 140,000 distinct CDR3 sequences. Sample: naive CXCR3+ CD8+ T cells from blood. Receptors were obtained from a human donor in good health. Some clones in this sample may be carry-over from other donors' samples. Each CDR3 is given with its conserved first and last residue.

TRBV6-6	TRBJ2-7	CASSQDSGLSYEQYF
TRBV5-6	TRBJ2-2	CASSAQQRGGTGELFF
TRBV7-9	TRBJ2-5	CASSLGRSGIETQYF
TRBV30	TRBJ1-5	CAWSVDGGGGNQPQHF
TRBV3-1	TRBJ2-5	CASSQGVTGGYQETQYF
TRBV10-3	TRBJ1-3	CAISEDRGPGNTIYF
TRBV7-9	TRBJ2-4	CASSSPPGAGAENIQYF
TRBV19	TRBJ2-7	CASSIRRGDEQYF
TRBV20-1	TRBJ2-7	CTVSVQGEQYF
TRBV11-2	TRBJ2-1	CASSPRRGAGGQHNEQFF
TRBV4-1	TRBJ2-5	CASSQDRLVETQYF
TRBV4-3	TRBJ2-7	CASSQELAGWYEQYF
TRBV12-3/TRBV12-4	TRBJ1-1	CASSRYLNTEAFF
TRBV6-5	TRBJ2-7	CASSYSEGGEQYF
TRBV28	TRBJ1-1	CASSLPGENTEAFF
TRBV4-2	TRBJ2-2	CASSQPEGADTGELFF
TRBV12-3/TRBV12-4	TRBJ1-1	CASSLSDMNTEAFF
TRBV10-3	TRBJ2-1	CAISEGDLYNEQFF
TRBV20-1	TRBJ2-1	CSVYSGASYNEQFF
TRBV24-1	TRBJ2-3	CATRGSGADTQYF
TRBV7-9	TRBJ1-4	CASSLQGTNEKLFF
TRBV12-3/TRBV12-4	TRBJ2-2	CASSLAPGIANTGELFF
TRBV7-9	TRBJ2-5	CASSLRHPRDSQETQYF
TRBV12-3/TRBV12-4	TRBJ1-1	CASSPNWEMGFNTEAFF
TRBV27	TRBJ2-7	CASSWSGRSSYEQYF
TRBV4-2	TRBJ1-5	CASSQWGQGARQPQHF
TRBV7-9	TRBJ2-7	CASSLGMYEQYF
TRBV12-3/TRBV12-4	TRBJ2-7	CASTSTGTDQYEQYF
TRBV28	TRBJ2-1	CASSLFSGNEQFF
TRBV29-1	TRBJ2-2	CSVETGDTGELFF
TRBV9	TRBJ1-1	CASSAEGNTEAFF
TRBV6-2/TRBV6-3	TRBJ2-1	CASSTGQLYNEQFF
TRBV27	TRBJ2-1	CASRSLQGWYNEQFF
TRBV5-1	TRBJ1-1	CASSAVGTSEAFF
TRBV30	TRBJ2-2	CAWSVLGTGELFF
TRBV10-3	TRBJ2-7	CAISDTTGGLNEQYF
TRBV5-1	TRBJ2-7	CASSPGGRPTYYEQYF
TRBV5-1	TRBJ1-3	CASSLVGATTPGNTIYF
TRBV27	TRBJ1-2	CASSLGDHRLAGVDGYTF
TRBV15	TRBJ2-7	CATSGSGRHYEQYF
TRBV5-6	TRBJ2-7	CASSLMGGDRYEQYF
TRBV28	TRBJ2-2	CASSLGTRELAGAGGELFF
TRBV7-2	TRBJ2-1	CASSPDRFSYNEQFF